Shown below are 28 T cell receptor beta chains from a single sample sequenced in a study of blood T cell repertoires in COVID-19. The table came from immunoSEQ multiplex PCR; TCRdb's copy has only in-frame clones and leaves some out. The table includes roughly 59,000 clones, approximately 82% detected once. Material: peripheral blood. These receptors all come from an elderly woman with acute or convalescent COVID-19.

The CDR3 DNA reads TGTGCCAGCAGCCCCCTAGGGGCCTACGAGCAGTACTTC. The encoded protein is CASSPLGAYEQYF. The chain joins TRBV11-2 to TRBJ2-7, with a possible D match to TRBD1 (5 bases). Germline V gene lookup returns CDR1 SGHAT and CDR2 FQNNGV. Deletions cut 5 bases from V and 2 bases from J, with 10 bases between. The CDR3 extends over 13 amino acids. The full variable domain, rest sourced from reference TRBV11-2 and TRBJ2-7, is EAGVAQSPRYKIIEKRQSVAFWCNPISGHATLYWYQQILGQGPKLLIQFQNNGVVDDSQLPKDRFSAERLKGVDSTLKIQPAKLEDSAVYLCASSPLGAYEQYFGPGTRLTVT.

This chain connects TRBV28 to TRBJ2-7, with a weak D call TRBD1 (5 bases). Germline V gene data show CDR1 as MDHEN and CDR2 as SYDVKM. The ends were cut back, 6 bases at V and 2 bases at J, with 8 bases in the middle. The CDR3 spans 12 residues. Here the CDR3 reads CASSLQAYEQYF. The DNA of the CDR3 is TGTGCCAGCAGCCTACAGGCCTACGAGCAGTACTTC.

There are a few counts of this clone. The chain is built from TRBV4-2 and TRBJ2-7, with TRBD1 as a possible D gene (5 bases). Trimming cost V 6 bases and J 3 bases, with 21 bases left between them. Germline assignment: CDR1 LGHNA and CDR2 YNFKEQ. The CDR3 length is 16 residues. In nucleotides, the CDR3 is TGTGCCAGCAGTCCACCTCGCCCAGGGCGCGACTACGAGCAGTACTTC. Translation gives CASSPPRPGRDYEQYF.

Only a few counts were recorded for this clone. The chain employs TRBV6-2 or TRBV6-3 and TRBJ2-7; 13 bases agree with TRBD2. The CDR3 is made up of 18 amino acids. V lost 2 bases to trimming and J lost 7 bases; unmatched junction nucleotides: 14. Per the germline V gene, CDR1 is MNHEY and CDR2 is SVGEGT. The CDR3 DNA is TGTGCCAGCAGTTACCCCACCCTACGGACTAGCGGGGGTGATGAGCAGTACTTC. As protein: CASSYPTLRTSGGDEQYF.

V and J are TRBV28 and TRBJ1-5, with D tentatively TRBD1 (6 bases). V lost 3 bases to trimming and J lost 7 bases, with 13 bases between them. There are 14 residues in the CDR3. Germline V CDR1 and CDR2: MDHEN, SYDVKM. In DNA form, the CDR3 reads TGTGCCAGCAGTTTTCTGGCAGGGGAGCAGCCCCAGCATTTT. This sequence encodes CASSFLAGEQPQHF. The whole variable domain, remainder taken from reference TRBV28 and TRBJ1-5, is DVKVTQSSRYLVKRTGEKVFLECVQDMDHENMFWYRQDPGLGLRLIYFSYDVKMKEKGDIPEGYSVSREKKERFSLILESASTNQTSMYLCASSFLAGEQPQHFGDGTRLSIL.

The V and J genes are TRBV5-6 and TRBJ1-1; D remains ambiguous. CDR1 is SGHDT, CDR2 YYEEEE, per germline. The CDR3 is made up of 17 amino acids. Trimming left V 2 bases short and J 3 bases short, with 20 bases between. CDR3 loop: CASSLRSVSRYDTEAFF. The CDR3, as DNA: TGTGCCAGCAGCTTACGTTCGGTATCTCGATACGACACTGAAGCTTTCTTT.

The genes are TRBV7-2 and TRBJ1-2; D gene uncertain. Germline V lookup: CDR1 SGHTA, CDR2 FQGNSA. Trimming took 3 bases from V and 1 from J, leaving 6 bases between them. The length of the CDR3 is 13 residues. The CDR3 region has the DNA TGTGCCAGCAGCTTCCCGGGTAACTATGGCTACACCTTC. This sequence encodes CASSFPGNYGYTF.

The rearrangement links TRBV27 to TRBJ2-1; TRBD2 aligns across 16 bases. J lost 0 bases, V lost 6 bases, and 5 bases had no gene match. This CDR3 comprises 18 residues. CDR1 is MNHEY and CDR2 is SMNVEV in the germline V gene (reference sequence). CDR3 nucleotide sequence: TGTGCCAGCAGGCTGGGACTAGCGGGGGGGAGCTCCTACAATGAGCAGTTCTTC. Translated, it gives CASRLGLAGGSSYNEQFF.

V is TRBV12-5 and J is TRBJ1-1, with TRBD1 matching over 10 bases. Germline V CDR1 and CDR2: LGHNT, FRNRAP. The CDR3 spans 15 residues. Trimming cost V 6 bases and J 5 bases; bases outside gene matches: 9. The CDR3 is CASGPTRTGGTEAFF. The CDR3 coding sequence is TGTGCTAGTGGCCCGACCCGGACAGGGGGAACTGAAGCTTTCTTT. Full variable domain (outside the CDR3, taken from reference TRBV12-5 and TRBJ1-1): DARVTQTPRHKVTEMGQEVTMRCQPILGHNTVFWYRQTMMQGLELLAYFRNRAPLDDSGMPKDRFSAEMPDATLATLKIQPSEPRDSAVYFCASGPTRTGGTEAFFGQGTRLTVV.

Of note for this clone: The junction differs from germline at one of its ends, possibly a read error. The chain employs TRBV27 and TRBJ1-4, with TRBD1 identical over 7 bases. The CDR3 contains 17 residues. CDR1 and CDR2 from the germline V gene are MNHEY and SMNVEV (reference sequence). The CDR3 region is CASGLPSPGQPFEKLFF. In DNA form, the CDR3 reads TGTGCCAGCGGTTTGCCCTCGCCGGGACAGCCATTTGAAAAACTGTTTTTT.

The chain combines TRBV19 with TRBJ2-3; TRBD2 matches at 7 bases. This CDR3 contains 14 residues. V was pared by 6 bases and J by 3 bases, with 6 bases of the junction left unmatched. CDR1 is LNHDA and CDR2 is SQIVND in the germline V gene (reference sequence). The DNA for the CDR3 is TGTGCCAGTAGACGAAGCGGGATAACAGATACGCAGTATTTT. Protein product: CASRRSGITDTQYF. The full variable domain, completed using reference TRBV19 and TRBJ2-3, is DGGITQSPKYLFRKEGQNVTLSCEQNLNHDAMYWYRQDPGQGLRLIYYSQIVNDFQKGDIAEGYSVSREKKESFPLTVTSAQKNPTAFYLCASRRSGITDTQYFGPGTRLTVL.

This chain joins TRBV30 and TRBJ2-3; the match to TRBD2 covers 12 bases. CDR3 size: 16 residues. After removal of 0 bases from V and 6 bases from J, the junction contained 7 bases not matched to a gene. The V gene's germline CDR1 is GTSNPN and CDR2 SVGIG (reference sequence). CDR3 sequence: CAWSVRRLAGDDTQYF. CDR3 DNA: TGTGCCTGGAGTGTACGGAGACTAGCGGGAGACGATACGCAGTATTTT.

The chain couples TRBV7-2 to TRBJ2-1, with 9 positions matching TRBD2. The trim removed 2 bases at V and 8 bases at J, leaving 10 bases unmatched. The CDR3 runs 16 residues. Per germline, CDR1 SGHTA and CDR2 FQGNSA. The CDR3 sequence is CASSLFSAGGPHEQFF. CDR3 nucleotides: TGTGCCAGCAGCTTATTCTCCGCGGGAGGGCCACATGAGCAGTTCTTC.

The V call is TRBV13, the J call TRBJ2-1, with 8 bases aligning to TRBD1. Per germline, CDR1 PRHDT and CDR2 FYEKMQ (reference sequence). Trimming at V came to 3 bases and at J to 12 bases, leaving 13 bases not matched to a gene. CDR3 size: 15 residues. The CDR3 sequence is CASSFGDRSLQGQFF. Here the CDR3 DNA reads TGTGCCAGCAGCTTTGGGGACAGGTCCCTCCAGGGGCAGTTCTTC.

The V call is TRBV28, the J call TRBJ1-1; TRBD1 agrees at 8 bases. The CDR3 totals 16 residues. Germline CDR1 reads MDHEN; CDR2 reads SYDVKM. The V gene end was trimmed by 5 bases and the J gene end by 0 bases; junction bases not matched to a gene: 8. CDR3 nucleotide sequence: TGTGCCAGCAGTCCCAGAACAGGGGGGATGAACACTGAAGCTTTCTTT. It is translated as CASSPRTGGMNTEAFF.

This chain joins TRBV3-1 (or the pseudogene TRBV3-2) and TRBJ2-5, with 12 bases that match TRBD2. Trimming cost V 5 bases and J 4 bases; bases outside gene matches: 2. Germline V gene lookup returns CDR1 LGHDT and CDR2 YNNKEL (reference sequence). CDR3 length: 14 residues. The CDR3 nucleotides are TGTGCCAGCAGCGCTAGCGGGAGGGGAGAGACCCAGTACTTC. It codes for CASSASGRGETQYF.

For the CDR3, the DNA is TGTGCCAGCAGGTTTACAGGGATAGGCTACAATGAGCAGTTCTTC. It specifies CASRFTGIGYNEQFF. V usage is TRBV6-5 and J usage is TRBJ2-1; weak D call: TRBD1 (6 bases). Germline V lookup: CDR1 MNHEY, CDR2 SVGAGI. The ends were cut back, 6 bases at V and 3 bases at J, with 15 bases in the middle. The CDR3 consists of 15 residues.

The V gene is TRBV28, the J gene TRBJ1-5; tentative D call: TRBD1 (6 bases). This CDR3 contains 16 residues. Germline CDR1 MDHEN, CDR2 SYDVKM. Between the trimmed V and J ends, which lost 2 bases and 5 bases, there was a span of 16 bases. The CDR3 is CASSLPLYRDHQPQHF. CDR3 DNA sequence: TGTGCCAGCAGTTTACCCCTCTACAGGGACCATCAGCCCCAGCATTTT.

The rearrangement uses TRBV2 and TRBJ2-7, with 11 bases identical to TRBD2. This CDR3 has 14 residues. Germline CDR1 reads SNHLY; CDR2 reads FYNNEI. After removal of 7 bases from V and 3 bases from J, the junction contained 5 bases not matched to a gene. CDR3 in amino acids: CASKLAGESYEQYF. CDR3 sequence (DNA): TGTGCCAGCAAACTAGCGGGAGAAAGCTACGAGCAGTACTTC.

This chain connects TRBV6-2 or TRBV6-3 to TRBJ2-5; maybe TRBD2 (6 bases). The CDR3 has 14 residues. CDR1 and CDR2 (germline): MNHEY, SVGEGT. Trimming stripped 5 bases from V and 1 base from J, with 11 bases between. Here the CDR3 DNA reads TGTGCCAGCAGTCATACTAGCAGCCAAGAGACCCAGTACTTC. Translating it yields CASSHTSSQETQYF.

The chain carries TRBV7-8 and TRBJ1-6; 9 bases map to TRBD1. This CDR3 has 16 residues. V gave up 5 bases and J gave up 7 bases; unmatched junction bases: 9. Germline V lookup: CDR1 SGHVS, CDR2 FQNEAQ. CDR3: CASSPQTGTGNSPLHF. The CDR3 DNA reads TGTGCCAGCAGCCCACAGACCGGGACAGGGAATTCACCCCTCCACTTT.

V and J are TRBV6-2 or TRBV6-3 and TRBJ2-1, with D unresolved. Trimming stripped 4 bases from V and 0 bases from J, with 10 bases between. The V gene's germline CDR1 is MNHEY and CDR2 SVGEGT. The CDR3 spans 15 residues. The CDR3 protein is CASSFTVNSYNEQFF. CDR3 in DNA: TGTGCCAGCAGTTTTACAGTGAACTCCTACAATGAGCAGTTCTTC.

The V call is TRBV18, the J call TRBJ2-5, with D tentatively TRBD1 (6 bases). Germline lookup yields CDR1 KGHSH and CDR2 LQKENI. This CDR3 spans 14 amino acids. The germline V and J ends were trimmed by 2 bases and 3 bases, with 10 bases remaining between them. The CDR3 spells CASSPGQYEETQYF. The CDR3 DNA reads as TGTGCCAGCTCACCAGGACAGTACGAAGAGACCCAGTACTTC.

CDR3 sequence reads: CASSLGQGRAPYF. In nucleotides, the CDR3 is TGTGCCAGCAGCCTGGGACAGGGAAGGGCACCATATTTT. The chain has TRBV7-9 and TRBJ1-3; 9 bases agree with TRBD1. Losses at the gene ends were 5 bases for V and 15 bases for J; bases not matched to a gene: 11. CDR1 and CDR2 from the germline V gene are SEHNR and FQNEAQ (reference sequence). The CDR3 is 13 amino acids.

Of note for this clone: Relative to the germline gene, one junction end is altered; a read error may explain this. The chain links TRBV19 to TRBJ2-3, with D tentatively TRBD1 (7 bases). Germline values: CDR1 LNHDA, CDR2 SQIVND (reference sequence). The CDR3 extends over 12 amino acids. CDR3 residues: CASSIGGRGTVF. The CDR3 DNA follows: TGTGCCAGTAGTATCGGGGGCAGGGGGACCGTTTTT.

This clone occurred once. V and J are TRBV19 and TRBJ1-5; no clear D gene. V shed 7 bases and J shed 3 bases, with 13 bases lying between them. Germline V gene sequence: CDR1 LNHDA, CDR2 SQIVND (reference sequence). There are 14 residues in the CDR3. For the CDR3, the DNA is TGTGCCAGTAAGCGGCGGGAGTACAATCAGCCCCAGCATTTT. It specifies CASKRREYNQPQHF.

This chain links TRBV27 with TRBJ2-7; tentative D call: TRBD2 (6 bases). Germline V gives CDR1 MNHEY, CDR2 SMNVEV (reference sequence). CDR3 size: 13 residues. Trimming left V 5 bases short and J 2 bases short, with 10 bases between. The CDR3 region is CASSHREAYEQYF. CDR3 coding DNA: TGTGCCAGCAGTCATAGGGAGGCCTACGAGCAGTACTTC.

This chain uses TRBV18 with TRBJ2-7, with 8 bases fitting TRBD1. Germline V gene data show CDR1 as KGHSH and CDR2 as LQKENI. This CDR3 has 15 amino acids. Germline trimming cut 4 bases from V and 7 bases from J; bases unmatched to any gene: 12. CDR3: CASSQYDRGPGEQYF. In nucleotides, the CDR3 is TGTGCCAGCTCACAATACGACAGGGGACCGGGGGAGCAGTACTTC.